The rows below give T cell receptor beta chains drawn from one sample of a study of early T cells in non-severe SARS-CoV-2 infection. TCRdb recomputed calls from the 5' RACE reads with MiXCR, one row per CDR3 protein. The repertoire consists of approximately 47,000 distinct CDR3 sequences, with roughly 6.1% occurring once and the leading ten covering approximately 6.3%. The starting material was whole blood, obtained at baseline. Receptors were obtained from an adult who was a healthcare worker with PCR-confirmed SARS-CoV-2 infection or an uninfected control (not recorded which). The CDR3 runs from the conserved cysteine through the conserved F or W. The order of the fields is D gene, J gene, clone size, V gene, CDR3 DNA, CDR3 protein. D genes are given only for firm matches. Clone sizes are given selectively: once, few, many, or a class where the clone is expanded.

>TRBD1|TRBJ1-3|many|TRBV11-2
TGTGCCAGCAGCGCTATTGGGGGGACAGGGCGTCTCACCATATATTTT
CASSAIGGTGRLTIYF
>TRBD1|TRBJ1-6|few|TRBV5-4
TGTGCCAGCAGCTCGTCGACAGGGGGACGATCACCCCTCCACTTT
CASSSSTGGRSPLHF
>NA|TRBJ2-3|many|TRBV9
TGTGCCAGCAGCGTAAAATTAGAATTCGGTACGCAGTATTTT
CASSVKLEFGTQYF
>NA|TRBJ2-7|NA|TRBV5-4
TGTGCCAGCAGCTCTGGACCCCTAGCGCGCTACGAGCAGTACTTC
CASSSGPLARYEQYF
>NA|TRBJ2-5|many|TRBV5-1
TGCGCCAGCAGCTTCTCCGGGAGCGACGAGACCCAGTACTTC
CASSFSGSDETQYF
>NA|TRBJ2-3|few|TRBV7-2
TGTGCCAGCAGCTTAGTGGGTCAGGTGGTGGGGACAGATACGCAGTATTTT
CASSLVGQVVGTDTQYF
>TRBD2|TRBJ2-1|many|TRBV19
TGTGCCAGCGGGCGGGGGTACAATGAGCAGTTCTTC
CASGRGYNEQFF
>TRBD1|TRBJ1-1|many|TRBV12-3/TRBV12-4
TGTGCCAGCAGTTCCGCCCCGACAGGGCTACATGAAGCTTTCTTT
CASSSAPTGLHEAFF
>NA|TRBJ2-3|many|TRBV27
TGTGCCAGCAGTTTACGTCAGGTCACAGATACGCAGTATTTT
CASSLRQVTDTQYF
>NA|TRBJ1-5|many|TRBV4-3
TGCGCCAGCAGCCAAGAAGCAGATAGCAATCAGCCCCAGCATTTT
CASSQEADSNQPQHF
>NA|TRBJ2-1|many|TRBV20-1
TGCAGTGCTAGAAAGCCGGGCCGCCTCCGAGGAAATGAGCAGTTCTTC
CSARKPGRLRGNEQFF
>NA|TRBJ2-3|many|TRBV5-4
TGTGCCAGCAGCCTGCCCGGGACTCTCGTTGATACGCAGTATTTT
CASSLPGTLVDTQYF
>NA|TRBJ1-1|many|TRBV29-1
TGCAGCGTCCCGTGGGGCAGTTCGGAAGCTTTCTTT
CSVPWGSSEAFF
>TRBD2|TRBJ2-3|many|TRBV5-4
TGTGCCAGCAGCCCCGCGGGAGATTTGTTCACAGATACGCAGTATTTT
CASSPAGDLFTDTQYF
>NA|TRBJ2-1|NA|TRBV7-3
TGTGCCAGCAGCTTAACCTACGGTGAGCAGTTCTTC
CASSLTYGEQFF
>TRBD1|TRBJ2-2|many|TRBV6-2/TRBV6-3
TGTGCCAGCAGTTACTCCGGGACAGGGAGTATCGCCGGGGAGCTGTTTTTT
CASSYSGTGSIAGELFF
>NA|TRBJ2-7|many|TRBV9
TGTGCCAGCAGCGTAGCCTCGGACAGCTCCTACGAGCAGTACTTC
CASSVASDSSYEQYF
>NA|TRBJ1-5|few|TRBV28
TGTGCCAGCAGTTTCGGGCAGCGGCCCCAGCATTTT
CASSFGQRPQHF
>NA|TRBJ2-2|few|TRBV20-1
TGCAGTGCGCGGACTATCAACACCGGGGAGCTGTTTTTT
CSARTINTGELFF
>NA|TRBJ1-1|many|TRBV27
TGTGCCAGCAGTTTACAGCCGAACACTGAAGCTTTCTTT
CASSLQPNTEAFF
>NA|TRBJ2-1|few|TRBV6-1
TGTGCCAGCAGTGAAGGAATCATCGCCAGGTACTACAATGAGCAGTTCTTC
CASSEGIIARYYNEQFF
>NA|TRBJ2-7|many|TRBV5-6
TGTGCCAGCAGCTTGAAACCCTCCCACGAGCAGTACTTC
CASSLKPSHEQYF
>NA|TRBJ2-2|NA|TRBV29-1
TGCAGCGCCGGCGTCCGGACCGGTGGGGAGCTGTTTTTT
CSAGVRTGGELFF
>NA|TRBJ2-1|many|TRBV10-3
TGTGCCATCAGTGTGGACCCAGACGGGACTGAGCAGTTCTTC
CAISVDPDGTEQFF
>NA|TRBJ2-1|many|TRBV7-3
TGTGCCAGCAGCCGCCGGGTTTCCAATGAGCAGTTCTTC
CASSRRVSNEQFF
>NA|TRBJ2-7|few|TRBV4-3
TGCGCCAGCAGCCAAGACCCAGCCTCCAGCTCCTACGAGCAGTACTTC
CASSQDPASSSYEQYF
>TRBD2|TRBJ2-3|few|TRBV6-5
TGTGCCAGCCGGCGGGAGGGATTGAGGAGAATCACAGATACGCAGTATTTT
CASRREGLRRITDTQYF
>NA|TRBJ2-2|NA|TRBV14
TGTGCCAGCAGCCAAGATCTAGGAGACACCGGGGAGCTGTTTTTT
CASSQDLGDTGELFF
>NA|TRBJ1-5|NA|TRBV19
TGTGCCAGTACCCCCGGACCCGAAGATGAGGTTCAGCCCCAGCATTTT
CASTPGPEDEVQPQHF
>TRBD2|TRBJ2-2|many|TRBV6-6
TGTGCCAGCAGACCTATAGCGGGAGGGAGCACCAAGGAGCTGTTTTTT
CASRPIAGGSTKELFF
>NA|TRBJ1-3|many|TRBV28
TGTGCCAGCAGTTTTAGGGGGGGTGGAAACACCATATATTTT
CASSFRGGGNTIYF
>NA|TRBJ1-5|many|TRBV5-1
TGCGCCAGCAGCTTGGAGGGTTATGGCAATCAGCCCCAGCATTTT
CASSLEGYGNQPQHF
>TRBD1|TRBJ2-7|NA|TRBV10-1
TGCGCCAGCAGCAGGACAGGTGAAGCCTACGAGCAGTACTTC
CASSRTGEAYEQYF
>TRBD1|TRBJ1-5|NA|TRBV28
TGTGCCAGCAGTCCAATACTCCGGGCAGGGGGCCAGCCCCAGCATTTT
CASSPILRAGGQPQHF
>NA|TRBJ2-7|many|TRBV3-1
TGTGCCAGCAGCCAAGGCACGGTTTCCTACGAGCAGTACTTC
CASSQGTVSYEQYF
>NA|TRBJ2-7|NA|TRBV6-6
TGTGCCAGCAGGGGACGGATACAGGGCTACTCCTACGAGCAGTACTTC
CASRGRIQGYSYEQYF
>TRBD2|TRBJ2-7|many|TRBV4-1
TGCGCCAGCAGCCAAGGGACTAGCGGGATTTCCGAGCAGTACTTC
CASSQGTSGISEQYF
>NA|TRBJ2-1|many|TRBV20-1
TGCAGTGCTAGGTTCGAAGCGGGCTACAATGAGCAGTTCTTC
CSARFEAGYNEQFF